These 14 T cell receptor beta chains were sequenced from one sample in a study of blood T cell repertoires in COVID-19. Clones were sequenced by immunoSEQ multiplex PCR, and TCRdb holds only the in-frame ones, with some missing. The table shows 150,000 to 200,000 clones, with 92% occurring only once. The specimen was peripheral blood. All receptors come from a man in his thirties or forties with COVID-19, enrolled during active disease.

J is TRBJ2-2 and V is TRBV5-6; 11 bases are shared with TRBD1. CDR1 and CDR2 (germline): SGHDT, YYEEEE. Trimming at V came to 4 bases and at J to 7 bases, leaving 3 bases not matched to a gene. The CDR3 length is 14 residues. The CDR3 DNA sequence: TGTGCCAGCAGCGGACAGGGGGCGGGCGGGGAGCTGTTTTTT. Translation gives CASSGQGAGGELFF.

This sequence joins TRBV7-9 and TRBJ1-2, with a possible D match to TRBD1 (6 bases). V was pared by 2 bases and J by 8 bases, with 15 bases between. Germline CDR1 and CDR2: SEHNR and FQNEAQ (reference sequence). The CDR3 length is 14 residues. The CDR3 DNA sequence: TGTGCCAGCAGCTTATATACGGACAGAAGGGGCTACACCTTC. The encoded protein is CASSLYTDRRGYTF.

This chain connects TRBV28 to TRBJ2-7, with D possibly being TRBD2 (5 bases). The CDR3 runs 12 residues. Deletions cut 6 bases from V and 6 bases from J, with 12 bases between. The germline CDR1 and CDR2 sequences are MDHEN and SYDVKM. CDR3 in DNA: TGTGCCAGCAGATGGGCTAGCCGCGAGCAGTACTTC. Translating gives CASRWASREQYF.

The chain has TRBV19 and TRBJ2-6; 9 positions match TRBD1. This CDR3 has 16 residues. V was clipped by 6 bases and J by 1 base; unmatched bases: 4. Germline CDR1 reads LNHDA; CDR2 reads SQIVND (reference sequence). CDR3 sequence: CASRDRGKSGANVLTF. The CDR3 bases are TGTGCCAGTAGAGACAGGGGGAAATCTGGGGCCAACGTCCTGACTTTC.

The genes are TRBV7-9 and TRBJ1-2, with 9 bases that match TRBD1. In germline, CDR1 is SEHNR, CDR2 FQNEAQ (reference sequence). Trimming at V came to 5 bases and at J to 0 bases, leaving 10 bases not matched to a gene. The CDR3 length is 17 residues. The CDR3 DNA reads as TGTGCCAGCAGCCCACGGGACAGGGTGAGGGCTAACTATGGCTACACCTTC. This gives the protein CASSPRDRVRANYGYTF.

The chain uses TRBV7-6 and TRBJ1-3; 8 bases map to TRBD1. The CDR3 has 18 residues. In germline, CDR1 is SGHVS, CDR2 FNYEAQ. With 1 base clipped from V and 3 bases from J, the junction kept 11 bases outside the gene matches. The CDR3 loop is CASSLVLGPGGFGNTIYF. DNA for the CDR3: TGTGCCAGCAGCTTAGTTTTGGGTCCAGGGGGCTTTGGAAACACCATATATTTT.

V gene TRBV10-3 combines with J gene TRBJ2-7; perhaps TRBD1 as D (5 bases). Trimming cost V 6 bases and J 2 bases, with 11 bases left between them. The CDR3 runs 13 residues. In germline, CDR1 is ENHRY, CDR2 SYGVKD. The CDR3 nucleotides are TGTGCCATCAGGAAGGACAAGCCCTACGAGCAGTACTTC. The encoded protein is CAIRKDKPYEQYF.

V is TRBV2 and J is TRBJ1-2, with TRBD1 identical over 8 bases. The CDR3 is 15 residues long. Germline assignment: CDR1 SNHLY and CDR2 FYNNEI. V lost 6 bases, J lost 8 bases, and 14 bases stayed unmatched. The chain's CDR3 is CASSYIGQGRGGYTF. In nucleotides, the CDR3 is TGTGCCAGCAGCTACATTGGACAGGGACGAGGGGGCTACACCTTC.

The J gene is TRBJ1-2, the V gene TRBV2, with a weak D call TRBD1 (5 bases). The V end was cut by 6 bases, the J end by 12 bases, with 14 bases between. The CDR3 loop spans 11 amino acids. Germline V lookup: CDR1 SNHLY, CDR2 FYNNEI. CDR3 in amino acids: CASRQAYDDTF. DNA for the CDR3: TGTGCCAGCAGACAGGCATATGACGACACCTTC.

DNA for the CDR3: TGTGCCAGCTCGTACGATACAGGGGGCTTGAACACTGAAGCTTTCTTT. It encodes CASSYDTGGLNTEAFF. J is TRBJ1-1 and V is TRBV18; 9 bases align to TRBD1. V gave up 6 bases and J gave up 0 bases; unmatched junction bases: 8. There are 16 residues in the CDR3. The germline gives CDR1 KGHSH, CDR2 LQKENI.

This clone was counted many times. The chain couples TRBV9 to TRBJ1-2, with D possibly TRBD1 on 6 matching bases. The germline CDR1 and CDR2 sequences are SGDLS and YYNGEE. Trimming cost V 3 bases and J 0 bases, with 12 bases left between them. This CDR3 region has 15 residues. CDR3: CASSAGGLANYGYTF. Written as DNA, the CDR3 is TGTGCCAGCAGCGCCGGGGGGCTAGCTAACTATGGCTACACCTTC.

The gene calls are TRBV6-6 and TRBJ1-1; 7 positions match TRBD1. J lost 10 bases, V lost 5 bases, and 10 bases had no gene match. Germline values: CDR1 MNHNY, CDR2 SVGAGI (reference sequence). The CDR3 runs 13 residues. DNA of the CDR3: TGTGCCAGCAGTCCCCGGACAGGCGTGGGAGCTTTCTTT. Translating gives CASSPRTGVGAFF.

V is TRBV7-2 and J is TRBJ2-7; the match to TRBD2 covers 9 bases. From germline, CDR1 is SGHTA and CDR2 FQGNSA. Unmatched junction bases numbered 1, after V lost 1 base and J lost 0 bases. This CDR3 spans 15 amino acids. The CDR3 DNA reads TGTGCCAGCAGCTTAGGTAGCGGGAGCTCCTACGAGCAGTACTTC. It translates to CASSLGSGSSYEQYF. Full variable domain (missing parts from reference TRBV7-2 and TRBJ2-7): GAGVSQSPSNKVTEKGKDVELRCDPISGHTALYWYRQSLGQGLEFLIYFQGNSAPDKSGLPSDRFSAERTGGSVSTLTIQRTQQEDSAVYLCASSLGSGSSYEQYFGPGTRLTVT.

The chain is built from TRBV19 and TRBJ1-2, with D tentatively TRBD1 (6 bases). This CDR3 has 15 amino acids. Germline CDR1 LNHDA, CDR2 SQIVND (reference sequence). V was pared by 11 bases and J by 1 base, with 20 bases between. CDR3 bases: TGTGCCTCCCGGGGGGCCACTCTCGTTAACTATGGCTACACCTTC. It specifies CASRGATLVNYGYTF.